These 23 T cell receptor beta chains were all obtained from the same sample, sequenced in a study of cytomegalovirus exposure and HLA in healthy donors. The PCR made use of 60 Vbeta and 13 Jbeta primers. Here immunoSEQ multiplex PCR was the method, and the copy in TCRdb shows in-frame clones only, minus some. The sample holds 130,000 or so clones, around three quarters seen once. The specimen sequenced was PBMCs. The receptor set was obtained from a man in his late teens or twenties in good health and CMV-seropositive.

As DNA, the CDR3 is TGTGCCAGCTCGACAGAGACAGGGACCTACGAGCAGTACTTC. This codes for CASSTETGTYEQYF. The chain combines TRBV25-1 with TRBJ2-7; 7 nucleotides match TRBD1. Trimming removed 8 bases from V and 2 bases from J; junction bases left unmatched: 9. The germline gives CDR1 MGHDK, CDR2 SYGVNS. The CDR3 covers 14 residues.

The chain recombines TRBV6-6 with TRBJ1-4, with D possibly being TRBD1 (5 bases). V dropped 6 bases and J dropped 11 bases, with 22 bases sitting between them. The CDR3 length is 15 residues. CDR1 is MNHNY, CDR2 SVGAGI, per germline (reference sequence). Here the CDR3 DNA reads TGTGCCAGCAGCCCCGGGACGGGAGGAAATTTGAAACTGTTTTTT. Its translation is CASSPGTGGNLKLFF.

This chain links TRBV9 with TRBJ1-2; D perhaps matches TRBD1 (5 bases). The germline V gene has CDR1 SGDLS and CDR2 YYNGEE. The length of the CDR3 is 12 residues. V was cut by 1 base and J by 7 bases, with 8 bases left in between. CDR3 DNA: TGTGCCAGCAGCGTACCCGGGGGTGGCTACACCTTC. Its protein product is CASSVPGGGYTF.

The V call is TRBV10-2, the J call TRBJ1-1, with D maybe TRBD1 (6 bases). CDR3 size: 14 residues. Germline V gives CDR1 WSHSY, CDR2 SAAADI. Trimming removed 7 bases at V and 0 bases at J, with 12 bases between. The CDR3 DNA reads TGCGCCAGCACCTACACAGGGCTGAACACTGAAGCTTTCTTT. Protein: CASTYTGLNTEAFF.

The rearrangement links TRBV6-1 to TRBJ1-5; no clear D. There are 15 residues in the CDR3. The V and J ends lost 5 bases and 0 bases respectively, with 11 bases between them. CDR1 is MNHNS, CDR2 SASEGT, per germline. For the CDR3, the DNA is TGTGCCAGCAGTAGACTACCGAATAGCAATCAGCCCCAGCATTTT. This gives the protein CASSRLPNSNQPQHF.

The J gene is TRBJ2-1, the V gene TRBV4-1, with 10 bases lining up with TRBD2. V lost 5 bases to trimming and J lost 6 bases; unmatched junction nucleotides: 10. CDR1 is MGHRA and CDR2 is YSYEKL in the germline V gene. This CDR3 has 16 residues. CDR3 sequence: CASSAPGTSVLNEQFF. CDR3 DNA sequence: TGCGCCAGCAGCGCTCCCGGGACTAGCGTTCTCAATGAGCAGTTCTTC.

V and J are TRBV2 and TRBJ2-1; TRBD2 matches at 10 bases. The CDR3 length is 14 residues. Germline CDR1 and CDR2: SNHLY and FYNNEI. The ends lost 10 bases at V and 8 bases at J; junction bases unmatched: 11. The CDR3 DNA reads TGTGCCAACCTTGAAGCGGGAGGGCGGGATGAGCAGTTCTTC. Protein product: CANLEAGGRDEQFF.

V is TRBV5-5 and J is TRBJ2-2; D possibly corresponds to TRBD2 (5 bases). CDR1 and CDR2 from the germline V gene are SGHKS and YYEKEE (reference sequence). The length of the CDR3 is 17 residues. Trimming shortened V by 3 bases and J by 3 bases, and 18 bases separated the two germline ends. The CDR3 loop reads CASSSRTSQGHTGELFF. As DNA, the CDR3 is TGTGCCAGCAGCTCGAGGACTTCACAAGGGCACACCGGGGAGCTGTTTTTT.

The chain recombines TRBV5-1 with TRBJ1-1; D is unclear. The V end was cut by 0 bases, the J end by 1 base, with 7 bases between. This CDR3 has 14 amino acids. CDR1 SGHRS and CDR2 YFSETQ come from the germline V gene. The CDR3 loop reads CASSLEGRNTEAFF. DNA for the CDR3: TGCGCCAGCAGCTTGGAAGGGAGGAACACTGAAGCTTTCTTT.

This clone was observed once. This sequence joins TRBV9 and TRBJ2-3, with TRBD2 matching 7 bases. The CDR3 extends over 18 amino acids. Germline assignment: CDR1 SGDLS and CDR2 YYNGEE. V was pared by 2 bases and J by 3 bases, with 15 bases of the junction left unmatched. CDR3 sequence: CASSVDTPSGRATDTQYF. CDR3 bases: TGTGCCAGCAGCGTCGATACCCCATCGGGGAGGGCAACAGATACGCAGTATTTT.

This rearrangement joins TRBV7-9 to TRBJ2-5, with 8 bases aligning to TRBD2. Trimming took 4 bases from V and 1 from J; bases not matched to a gene: 2. Germline CDR1 reads SEHNR; CDR2 reads FQNEAQ (reference sequence). This CDR3 comprises 14 residues. The CDR3 protein is CASSSTSGQETQYF. CDR3 DNA sequence: TGTGCCAGCAGCTCCACTAGCGGCCAAGAGACCCAGTACTTC.

The chain couples TRBV6-1 to TRBJ1-5; D ambiguous. Germline V gene lookup returns CDR1 MNHNS and CDR2 SASEGT. Trimming took off 4 bases at V and 2 bases at J, with 12 bases between the two ends. The length of the CDR3 is 15 residues. CDR3 nucleotide sequence: TGTGCCAGCAGTGTCGTCCCGAGAGGCAATCAGCCCCAGCATTTT. It is translated as CASSVVPRGNQPQHF.

The rearrangement joins TRBV15 to TRBJ1-5; no definite D call. Germline loops: CDR1 LNHNV, CDR2 YYDKDF (reference sequence). Deletions cut 5 bases from V and 6 bases from J, with 11 bases between. The CDR3 covers 13 residues. CDR3 DNA: TGTGCCACCAGCCCTTACCCGGGTCAGCCCCAGCATTTT. Protein: CATSPYPGQPQHF.

V is TRBV6-6 and J is TRBJ1-2, with unresolved D. The CDR3 has 11 residues. The germline gives CDR1 MNHNY, CDR2 SVGAGI (reference sequence). V shed 6 bases and J shed 7 bases, with 9 bases lying between them. Here the CDR3 reads CASRSFGGYTF. Written as DNA, the CDR3 is TGTGCCAGCAGATCTTTCGGTGGCTACACCTTC.

V and J are TRBV13 and TRBJ2-1, with TRBD1 matching over 8 bases. Germline CDR1 is PRHDT and CDR2 is FYEKMQ (reference sequence). V shed 4 bases, J shed 7 bases, and the junction held 3 bases outside the gene matches. The CDR3 has 13 amino acids. CDR3 DNA sequence: TGTGCCAGCAGCTCCCGACAGGGGAATGAGCAGTTCTTC. The encoded protein is CASSSRQGNEQFF.

Turning to this clone: This same CDR3 is encoded by further DNA sequences in the sample. The chain employs TRBV7-9 and TRBJ1-1; D unclear. The CDR3 covers 15 residues. V gave up 0 bases and J gave up 0 bases, with 8 bases separating them. The germline CDR1 and CDR2 sequences are SEHNR and FQNEAQ (reference sequence). CDR3 nucleotides: TGTGCCAGCAGCTTAGCTGAGGGAATGAACACTGAAGCTTTCTTT. Protein: CASSLAEGMNTEAFF.

This clone has just a few counts. The genes are TRBV9 and TRBJ2-2, with D possibly matching TRBD1 (7 bases). V lost 3 bases and J lost 1, with 19 bases in between. The V gene's germline CDR1 is SGDLS and CDR2 YYNGEE. The CDR3 is 18 residues long. This chain's CDR3 is CASSAQGVVSGNTGELFF. CDR3 in DNA: TGTGCCAGCAGCGCGCAGGGGGTAGTTAGCGGGAACACCGGGGAGCTGTTTTTT.

The chain joins TRBV30 to TRBJ2-1; a weak D match, TRBD1 (5 bases). Looked up from germline, CDR1 is GTSNPN and CDR2 is SVGIG (reference sequence). This CDR3 is built from 15 residues. V dropped 0 bases and J dropped 7 bases, with 16 bases sitting between them. CDR3 sequence: CAWSVQGSYGNEQFF. CDR3 nucleotide sequence: TGTGCCTGGAGTGTCCAGGGCAGTTATGGTAATGAGCAGTTCTTC. Full variable domain (outside the CDR3, taken from reference TRBV30 and TRBJ2-1): SQTIHQWPATLVQPVGSPLSLECTVEGTSNPNLYWYRQAAGRGLQLLFYSVGIGQISSEVPQNLSASRPQDRQFILSSKKLLLSDSGFYLCAWSVQGSYGNEQFFGPGTRLTVL.

This sequence joins TRBV5-6 and TRBJ1-2; D is unresolved. V dropped 3 bases and J dropped 7 bases, with 10 bases sitting between them. CDR3 length: 12 residues. The V gene's germline CDR1 is SGHDT and CDR2 YYEEEE. The CDR3 region has the DNA TGTGCCAGCAGCTGGCACATTACTGGCTACACCTTC. Its translation: CASSWHITGYTF.

The chain is built from TRBV11-3 and TRBJ2-7; a possible D gene is TRBD2 (6 bases). The CDR3 contains 15 residues. Trimming cost V 3 bases and J 5 bases, with 17 bases left between them. The germline V gene has CDR1 SGHNT and CDR2 YENEEA. CDR3 protein: CASSLLGQGLNEQYF. CDR3 in DNA: TGTGCCAGCAGCTTGCTGGGGCAGGGACTTAACGAGCAGTACTTC. The variable domain in full, completed from reference TRBV11-3 and TRBJ2-7, reads EAGVVQSPRYKIIEKKQPVAFWCNPISGHNTLYWYLQNLGQGPELLIRYENEEAVDDSQLPKDRFSAERLKGVDSTLKIQPAELGDSAVYLCASSLLGQGLNEQYFGPGTRLTVT.

This rearrangement joins TRBV6-1 to TRBJ1-3, with 10 bases lining up with TRBD1. Germline-derived CDR1 and CDR2 are MNHNS and SASEGT. J was trimmed by 4 bases and V by 4 bases; bases with no gene match: 7. The CDR3 is 16 residues long. CDR3 region: CASSATGTGVGNTIYF. CDR3 DNA: TGTGCCAGCAGTGCAACCGGGACAGGGGTCGGAAACACCATATATTTT.

A single count supports this clone. The chain links TRBV9 to TRBJ2-1; D is perhaps TRBD2 (7 bases). This CDR3 comprises 15 residues. V was shortened by 2 bases and J by 8 bases, with 17 bases between the two germline ends. The germline V gene encodes CDR1 SGDLS and CDR2 YYNGEE. The CDR3 spells CASSVRGGSPYEQFF. The CDR3 DNA sequence: TGTGCCAGCAGCGTTAGGGGGGGGTCCCCCTATGAGCAGTTCTTC.

V usage is TRBV11-2 and J usage is TRBJ1-2, with D perhaps TRBD1 (5 bases). The CDR3 spans 13 residues. Germline CDR1 SGHAT, CDR2 FQNNGV. V lost 2 bases, J lost 7 bases, and 11 bases lay in between. CDR3 amino acids: CASSLNSGFGYTF. CDR3 in DNA: TGTGCCAGCAGCTTAAATTCAGGGTTTGGCTACACCTTC.